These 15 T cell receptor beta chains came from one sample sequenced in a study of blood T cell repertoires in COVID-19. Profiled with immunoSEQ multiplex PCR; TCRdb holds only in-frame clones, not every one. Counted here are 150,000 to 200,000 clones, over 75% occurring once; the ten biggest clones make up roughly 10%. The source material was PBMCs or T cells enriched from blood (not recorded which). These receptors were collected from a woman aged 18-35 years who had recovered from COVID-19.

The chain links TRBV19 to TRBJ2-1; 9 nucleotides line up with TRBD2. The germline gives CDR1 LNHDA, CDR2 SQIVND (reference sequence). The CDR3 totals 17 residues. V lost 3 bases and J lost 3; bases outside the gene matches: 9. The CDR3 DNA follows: TGTGCCAGTAGTATCGCGGGAGGGTCCCGGATCTACAATGAGCAGTTCTTC. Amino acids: CASSIAGGSRIYNEQFF. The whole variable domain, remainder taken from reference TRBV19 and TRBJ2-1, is DGGITQSPKYLFRKEGQNVTLSCEQNLNHDAMYWYRQDPGQGLRLIYYSQIVNDFQKGDIAEGYSVSREKKESFPLTVTSAQKNPTAFYLCASSIAGGSRIYNEQFFGPGTRLTVL.

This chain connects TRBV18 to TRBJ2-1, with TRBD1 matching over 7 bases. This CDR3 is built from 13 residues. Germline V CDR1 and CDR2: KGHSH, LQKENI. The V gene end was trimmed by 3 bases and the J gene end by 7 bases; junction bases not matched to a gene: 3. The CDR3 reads CASSPSQGNEQFF. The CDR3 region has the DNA TGTGCCAGCTCACCCTCACAGGGGAATGAGCAGTTCTTC.

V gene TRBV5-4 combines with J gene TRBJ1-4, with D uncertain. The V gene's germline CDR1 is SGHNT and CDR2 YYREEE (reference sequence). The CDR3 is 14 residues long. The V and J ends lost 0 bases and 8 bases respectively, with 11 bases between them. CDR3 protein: CASSLEASEEKLFF. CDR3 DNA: TGTGCCAGCAGCTTGGAAGCCTCGGAGGAAAAACTGTTTTTT.

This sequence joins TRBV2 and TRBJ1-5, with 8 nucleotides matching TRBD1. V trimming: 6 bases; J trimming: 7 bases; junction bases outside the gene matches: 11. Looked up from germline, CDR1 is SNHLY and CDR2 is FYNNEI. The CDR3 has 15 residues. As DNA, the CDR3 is TGTGCCAGCAGCGGGGAAGGGACAGGAAGGCAGCCCCAGCATTTT. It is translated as CASSGEGTGRQPQHF.

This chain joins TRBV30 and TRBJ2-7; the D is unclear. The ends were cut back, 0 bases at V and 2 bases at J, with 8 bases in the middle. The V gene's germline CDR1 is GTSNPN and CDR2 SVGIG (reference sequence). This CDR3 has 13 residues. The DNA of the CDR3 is TGTGCCTGGAGTGTAAATCTAGCCTACGAGCAGTACTTC. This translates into CAWSVNLAYEQYF.

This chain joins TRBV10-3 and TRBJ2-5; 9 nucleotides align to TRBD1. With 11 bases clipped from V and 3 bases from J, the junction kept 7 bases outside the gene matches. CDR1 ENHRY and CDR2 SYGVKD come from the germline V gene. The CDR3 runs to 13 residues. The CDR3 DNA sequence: TGTGCCTCCGGGACAGGGCCTGAAGAGACCCAGTACTTC. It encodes CASGTGPEETQYF.

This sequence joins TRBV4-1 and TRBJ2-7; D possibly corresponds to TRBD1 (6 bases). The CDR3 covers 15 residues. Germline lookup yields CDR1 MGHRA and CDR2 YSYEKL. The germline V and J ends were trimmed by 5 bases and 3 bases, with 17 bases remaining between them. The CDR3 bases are TGCGCCAGCAGCGGCGAACCCAAGGACAGCTACGAGCAGTACTTC. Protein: CASSGEPKDSYEQYF.

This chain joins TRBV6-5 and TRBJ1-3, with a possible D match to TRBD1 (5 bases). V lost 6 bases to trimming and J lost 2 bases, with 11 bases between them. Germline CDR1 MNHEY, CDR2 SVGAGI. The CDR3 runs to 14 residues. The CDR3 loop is CASSPGWAGNTIYF. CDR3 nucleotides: TGTGCCAGCAGCCCAGGGTGGGCTGGAAACACCATATATTTT.

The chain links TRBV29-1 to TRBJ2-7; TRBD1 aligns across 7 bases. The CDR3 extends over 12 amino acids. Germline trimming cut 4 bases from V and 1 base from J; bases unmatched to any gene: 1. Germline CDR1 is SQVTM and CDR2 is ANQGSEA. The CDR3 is CSVGGQSYEQYF. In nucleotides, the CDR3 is TGCAGCGTTGGGGGACAGTCCTACGAGCAGTACTTC.

DNA for the CDR3: TGTGCCAGCAGCTCTCAGGGAACTAATGAAAAACTGTTTTTT. Protein: CASSSQGTNEKLFF. The V and J genes are TRBV5-4 and TRBJ1-4; tentative D call: TRBD1 (5 bases). The CDR3 loop spans 14 amino acids. Germline lookup yields CDR1 SGHNT and CDR2 YYREEE (reference sequence). The V end was cut by 3 bases, the J end by 1 base, with 7 bases between.

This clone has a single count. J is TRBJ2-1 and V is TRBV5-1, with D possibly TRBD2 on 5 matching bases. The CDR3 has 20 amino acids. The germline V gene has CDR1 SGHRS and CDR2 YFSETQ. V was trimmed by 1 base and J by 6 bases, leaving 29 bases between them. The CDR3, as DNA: TGCGCCAGCAGCTTGACCGGGAAGAGTGGTGGTTTAAATGCTCGCAATGAGCAGTTCTTC. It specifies CASSLTGKSGGLNARNEQFF.

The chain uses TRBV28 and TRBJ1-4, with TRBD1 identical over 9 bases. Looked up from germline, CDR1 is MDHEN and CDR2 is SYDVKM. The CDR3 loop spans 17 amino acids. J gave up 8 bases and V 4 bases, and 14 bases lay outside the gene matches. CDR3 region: CASSYVAPGTGSEKLFF. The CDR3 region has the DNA TGTGCCAGCAGTTATGTAGCACCCGGGACAGGGAGCGAAAAACTGTTTTTT.

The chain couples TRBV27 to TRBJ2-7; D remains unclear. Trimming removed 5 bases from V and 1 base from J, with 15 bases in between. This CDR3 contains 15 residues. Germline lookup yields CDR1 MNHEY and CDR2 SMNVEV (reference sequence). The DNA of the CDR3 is TGTGCCAGCAGTCCCCTCGACACCAGTTCCTACGAGCAGTACTTC. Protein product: CASSPLDTSSYEQYF.

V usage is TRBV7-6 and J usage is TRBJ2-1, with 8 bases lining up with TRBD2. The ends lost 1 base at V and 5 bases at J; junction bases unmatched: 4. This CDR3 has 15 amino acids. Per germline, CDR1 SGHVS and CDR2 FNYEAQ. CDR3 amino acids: CASSLELAEDNEQFF. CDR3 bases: TGTGCCAGCAGCTTAGAACTAGCGGAGGACAATGAGCAGTTCTTC.

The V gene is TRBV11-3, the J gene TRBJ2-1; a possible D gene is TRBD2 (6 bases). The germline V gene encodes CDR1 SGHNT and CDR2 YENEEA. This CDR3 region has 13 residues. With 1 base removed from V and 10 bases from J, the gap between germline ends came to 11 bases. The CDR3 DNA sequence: TGTGCCAGCAGCTTAGGGGACTCCAAGGAGCAGTTCTTC. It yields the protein CASSLGDSKEQFF.